Presented here are 26 T cell receptor beta chains from one specimen sequenced in a study of regulatory T cells in long-lasting Graves disease. CDR3 regions were amplified by Arm-PCR using iRepertoire HTBI primers to build TCR beta libraries. TCRdb reprocessed the multiplex PCR reads with MiXCR, giving one entry per CDR3 protein. The sample has 700,000 or so distinct CDR3 sequences; roughly 30% are singletons. Time point described: persistent/refractory GD, antithyroid drugs over 5 years with positive TRAb. PBMC RNA served as the TCR library source. This sample comprised peripheral blood mononuclear cells (PBMCs), obtained when the disease was refractory, from a patient treated with antithyroid drugs. The receptors were sampled from a female donor with Graves disease.

This clonotype was seen once. V is TRBV29-1 and J is TRBJ2-7, with no clear D. V was trimmed by 4 bases and J by 0 bases, leaving 7 bases between them. The length of the CDR3 is 12 residues. Per germline, CDR1 SQVTM and CDR2 ANQGSEA. The CDR3 DNA is TGCAGCGTTGGGCTCAGCTCCTACGAGCAGTACTTC. Protein sequence: CSVGLSSYEQYF.

This clonotype was observed a handful of times. This chain joins TRBV29-1 and TRBJ1-1, with 7 bases aligning to TRBD1. Looked up from germline, CDR1 is SQVTM and CDR2 is ANQGSEA. The ends lost 6 bases at V and 5 bases at J; junction bases unmatched: 12. The CDR3 has 14 residues. The CDR3 spells CSVHFTGDRTEAFF. In DNA form, the CDR3 reads TGCAGCGTCCACTTTACAGGGGATCGTACTGAAGCTTTCTTT. Complete variable domain (other parts from reference TRBV29-1 and TRBJ1-1): SAVISQKPSRDICQRGTSLTIQCQVDSQVTMMFWYRQQPGQSLTLIATANQGSEATYESGFVIDKFPISRPNLTFSTLTVSNMSPEDSSIYLCSVHFTGDRTEAFFGQGTRLTVV.

This clonotype was detected only a few times. The rearrangement uses TRBV15 and TRBJ1-2; D not certain. The CDR3 has 19 residues. From germline, CDR1 is LNHNV and CDR2 YYDKDF (reference sequence). Trimming cost V 4 bases and J 3 bases, with 27 bases left between them. The CDR3 loop is CATSTYKNLRPDLDYGYTF. In DNA, the CDR3 is TGTGCCACCAGCACCTACAAAAACCTCCGACCTGATTTGGACTATGGCTACACCTTC.

The CDR3 region has the DNA TGTGCCAGCAGCGAAAGACGGGGCCATGAAAAACTGTTTTTT. Translating it yields CASSERRGHEKLFF. V is TRBV11-2 and J is TRBJ1-4, with D maybe TRBD1 (5 bases). Looked up from germline, CDR1 is SGHAT and CDR2 is FQNNGV. Trimming removed 5 bases at V and 6 bases at J, with 13 bases between. There are 14 residues in the CDR3.

There are many counts of this clonotype. J is TRBJ1-2 and V is TRBV12-3 or TRBV12-4, with 11 bases that match TRBD1. The CDR3 extends over 14 amino acids. The junction had 4 bases not matched to a gene; V was cut back by 6 bases and J by 4 bases. The CDR3 nucleotides are TGTGCCAGCAGGGACAGGGGGCGAGGCTATGGCTACACCTTC. This translates into CASRDRGRGYGYTF.

This clonotype came up a few times. The chain couples TRBV20-1 to TRBJ2-5, with 9 bases aligning to TRBD2. Germline CDR1 reads DFQATT; CDR2 reads SNEGSKA (reference sequence). With 6 bases clipped from V and 4 bases from J, the junction kept 12 bases outside the gene matches. CDR3 size: 15 residues. This CDR3 is CSASRRSGSGETQYF. CDR3 in DNA: TGCAGTGCCAGCCGGCGTAGCGGGAGTGGAGAGACCCAGTACTTC.

This clonotype was picked up a small number of times. This rearrangement joins TRBV5-1 to TRBJ1-1, with a possible D match to TRBD1 (6 bases). The CDR3 loop spans 15 amino acids. CDR1 SGHRS and CDR2 YFSETQ come from the germline V gene. Trimming pared 4 bases from V and 1 base from J, leaving 14 bases between. DNA for the CDR3: TGCGCCAGCAGCACAACCCGGGACAAGAACACTGAAGCTTTCTTT. Amino acid sequence: CASSTTRDKNTEAFF.

V and J are TRBV5-1 and TRBJ2-7; D possibly uses TRBD1 or TRBD2 (5 bases each). V lost 4 bases and J 3 bases, leaving 20 bases between the germline ends. Germline V CDR1 and CDR2: SGHRS, YFSETQ. The CDR3 loop spans 16 amino acids. Written as DNA, the CDR3 is TGCGCCAGCAGCCCGCTCGAGGGACGGCTACTCTACGAGCAGTACTTC. Protein sequence: CASSPLEGRLLYEQYF.

J is TRBJ1-5 and V is TRBV29-1; a possible D gene is TRBD1 (6 bases). CDR1 is SQVTM, CDR2 ANQGSEA, per germline. V was clipped by 4 bases and J by 5 bases, with 18 bases between them. CDR3 length: 15 residues. The CDR3 DNA sequence: TGCAGCGTTGGCCCGGGCGGGGGGCGGGATCAGCCCCAGCATTTT. This codes for CSVGPGGGRDQPQHF.

This clonotype was observed at least ten times. The rearrangement uses TRBV5-1 and TRBJ1-6; TRBD1 aligns across 8 bases. Germline V CDR1 and CDR2: SGHRS, YFSETQ. The V gene end was trimmed by 4 bases and the J gene end by 10 bases; junction bases not matched to a gene: 4. This CDR3 spans 13 amino acids. The chain's CDR3 is CASSTTGESPLHF. CDR3 nucleotide sequence: TGCGCCAGCAGCACGACAGGGGAATCACCCCTCCACTTT.

The chain links TRBV9 to TRBJ1-6; the D is unclear. CDR3 size: 16 residues. Trimming shortened V by 0 bases and J by 5 bases, and 12 bases separated the two germline ends. The germline V gene encodes CDR1 SGDLS and CDR2 YYNGEE. CDR3 in amino acids: CASSVGPSHHNSPLHF. The CDR3 DNA sequence: TGTGCCAGCAGCGTAGGGCCGAGTCACCATAATTCACCCCTCCACTTT. Full variable domain (rest looked up from reference TRBV9 and TRBJ1-6): DSGVTQTPKHLITATGQRVTLRCSPRSGDLSVYWYQQSLDQGLQFLIQYYNGEERAKGNILERFSAQQFPDLHSELNLSSLELGDSALYFCASSVGPSHHNSPLHFGNGTRLTVT.

The genes are TRBV25-1 and TRBJ1-2; D gene ambiguous. V was shortened by 0 bases and J by 8 bases, with 7 bases between the two germline ends. Germline lookup yields CDR1 MGHDK and CDR2 SYGVNS. This CDR3 has 12 amino acids. The CDR3, as DNA: TGTGCCAGCAGTGAATACGGGGTCGGCTACACCTTC. This translates into CASSEYGVGYTF.

In this sample, this clonotype turned up many times. J is TRBJ2-5 and V is TRBV15; D assignment may be TRBD1 or TRBD2 (6 bases each). The V gene's germline CDR1 is LNHNV and CDR2 YYDKDF (reference sequence). The CDR3 sequence is 15 residues long. V was cut by 0 bases and J by 3 bases, with 11 bases left in between. The DNA of the CDR3 is TGTGCCACCAGCAGAGATATAAGGGGGGAAGAGACCCAGTACTTC. Translating it yields CATSRDIRGEETQYF.

There are a few counts of this clonotype. The chain combines TRBV6-1 with TRBJ1-2; D unclear. CDR1 and CDR2 (germline): MNHNS, SASEGT. Trimming removed 2 bases at V and 0 bases at J, with 10 bases between. CDR3 size: 15 residues. The CDR3 protein is CASSETTATNYGYTF. CDR3 in DNA: TGTGCCAGCAGTGAAACAACCGCTACTAACTATGGCTACACCTTC.

As to this clonotype: The conserved final phenylalanine or tryptophan is absent from the CDR3, which likely points to a read error. Because the CDR3's place on the DNA is in doubt, the DNA is left out and the CDR3 is given as listed by TCRdb. The chain is built from TRBV29-1 and TRBJ1-1; the table gives TRBD1 as D, unverified against the DNA. From germline, CDR1 is SQVTM and CDR2 ANQGSEA. The length of the CDR3 is 10 amino acids, counting both ends. The chain's CDR3 is CSVSRDRLNL.

The chain is built from TRBV29-1 and TRBJ1-1; TRBD1 matches 7 bases. Germline V gives CDR1 SQVTM, CDR2 ANQGSEA. V gave up 3 bases and J gave up 3 bases; unmatched junction bases: 1. This CDR3 region has 12 residues. The CDR3 sequence is CSVDRGYTEAFF. CDR3 sequence (DNA): TGCAGCGTTGACAGGGGGTACACTGAAGCTTTCTTT.

As to this clonotype: A clone one base away is much larger, so this may be a read error. The chain recombines TRBV12-3 or TRBV12-4 with TRBJ1-6; 8 bases are a match to TRBD1. CDR3 length: 14 amino acids. Unmatched junction bases numbered 8, after V lost 6 bases and J lost 10 bases. The CDR3: CASSRTGSYSPLHF. CDR3 bases: TGTGCCAGCAGCCGGACAGGGTCTTACTCACCCCTCCACTTT.

The rearrangement links TRBV28 to TRBJ1-5; 9 positions match TRBD1. This CDR3 is built from 15 residues. The V segment lost 5 bases and the J segment 0 bases; nucleotides outside the gene matches: 2. In germline, CDR1 is MDHEN, CDR2 SYDVKM. The chain's CDR3 is CASSNRGLSNQPQHF. In DNA form, the CDR3 reads TGTGCCAGCAGTAACAGGGGGCTTAGCAATCAGCCCCAGCATTTT.

The rearrangement links TRBV18 to TRBJ2-7; 7 nucleotides agree with TRBD2. This CDR3 is 15 amino acids long. Trimming at V came to 3 bases and at J to 2 bases, leaving 7 bases not matched to a gene. The germline V gene has CDR1 KGHSH and CDR2 LQKENI. The CDR3 loop reads CASSPRGEGPYEQYF. DNA for the CDR3: TGTGCCAGCTCACCCCGCGGGGAGGGGCCCTACGAGCAGTACTTC. The full variable domain, with the rest looked up from reference TRBV18 and TRBJ2-7, is NAGVMQNPRHLVRRRGQEARLRCSPMKGHSHVYWYRQLPEEGLKFMVYLQKENIIDESGMPKERFSAEFPKEGPSILRIQQVVRGDSAAYFCASSPRGEGPYEQYFGPGTRLTVT.

This clonotype has more than one count but fewer than ten. This chain joins TRBV12-3 or TRBV12-4 and TRBJ1-6; a possible D gene is TRBD1 (5 bases). The CDR3 spans 13 residues. With 3 bases removed from V and 10 bases from J, the gap between germline ends came to 10 bases. CDR3 sequence (DNA): TGTGCCAGCAGTTTCGGGGGAAAGTCACCCCTCCACTTT. This translates into CASSFGGKSPLHF.

This clonotype showed up many times. V gene TRBV9 combines with J gene TRBJ1-2; 8 bases line up with TRBD1. Germline lookup yields CDR1 SGDLS and CDR2 YYNGEE. This CDR3 is 13 amino acids long. V dropped 5 bases and J dropped 7; count of bases not matched to a gene: 7. The DNA for the CDR3 is TGTGCCAGCAGTGAGACAGGGGCGAGTGGCTACACCTTC. Encoded protein: CASSETGASGYTF. The full variable domain, with the rest looked up from reference TRBV9 and TRBJ1-2, is DSGVTQTPKHLITATGQRVTLRCSPRSGDLSVYWYQQSLDQGLQFLIQYYNGEERAKGNILERFSAQQFPDLHSELNLSSLELGDSALYFCASSETGASGYTFGSGTRLTVV.

Comment on this clonotype: The junction does not match germline at one end; this may be a read error. This sequence joins TRBV28 and TRBJ1-2, with 8 bases aligning to TRBD1. Germline V CDR1 and CDR2: MDHEN, SYDVKM. There are 11 residues in the CDR3. CDR3 in amino acids: CASSHNRDRSF. The CDR3, as DNA: TGTGCCAGCAGCCACAACCGGGACAGGAGCTTC.

DNA of the CDR3: TGTGCCAGCAAGCAGGTTGGAAACACCATATATTTT. Protein: CASKQVGNTIYF. The genes are TRBV2 and TRBJ1-3; D is unresolved. Trimming stripped 7 bases from V and 3 bases from J, with 7 bases between. Per the germline V gene, CDR1 is SNHLY and CDR2 is FYNNEI. The CDR3 covers 12 residues.

V gene TRBV7-6 combines with J gene TRBJ2-5; the D call may be TRBD1 or TRBD2 (6 bases each). The CDR3 runs to 15 residues. The V and J ends lost 3 bases and 5 bases respectively, with 16 bases between them. CDR1 SGHVS and CDR2 FNYEAQ come from the germline V gene. For the CDR3, the DNA is TGTGCCAGCAGCTTTACCTTGGGGGGCAGGGAGACCCAGTACTTC. It yields the protein CASSFTLGGRETQYF. The whole variable domain, remainder taken from reference TRBV7-6 and TRBJ2-5, is GAGVSQSPRYKVTKRGQDVALRCDPISGHVSLYWYRQALGQGPEFLTYFNYEAQQDKSGLPNDRFSAERPEGSISTLTIQRTEQRDSAMYRCASSFTLGGRETQYFGPGTRLLVL.

This clonotype was found many times. The rearrangement uses TRBV12-5 and TRBJ1-4, with D perhaps TRBD1 (5 bases). Trimming cost V 1 base and J 2 bases, with 14 bases left between them. Germline-derived CDR1 and CDR2 are LGHNT and FRNRAP. CDR3 length equals 17 residues. In DNA form, the CDR3 reads TGTGCTAGTGGTTTGGAGGCAGGGCTCGTGACTAATGAAAAACTGTTTTTT. This translates into CASGLEAGLVTNEKLFF.

The chain's CDR3 is CASSATGLAASDTQYF. In DNA, the CDR3 is TGTGCCAGCAGCGCCACGGGACTAGCGGCCTCAGATACGCAGTATTTT. The V gene is TRBV2, the J gene TRBJ2-3, with 11 bases matching TRBD2. Trimming cost V 6 bases and J 4 bases; bases outside gene matches: 9. The CDR3 length is 16 residues. Germline V lookup: CDR1 SNHLY, CDR2 FYNNEI.